The entry below gives a single TCR beta chain sequence along with its context. What it recognizes is unknown. The sample originates from a study of regulatory T cells. Broader study findings: Control CD8+ cells showed a nonsignificant trend toward higher Shannon entropy than patient CD8+ cells.

A couple of CD3G-deficient patients had more severe autoimmunity; all had some. V gave up 3 bases and J gave up 4 bases, with 9 bases separating them. Germline loops: CDR1 MDHEN, CDR2 SYDVKM. The CDR3 length is 14 residues. Primers: 52 TRBV forward and 13 TRBJ reverse. Sequencing used immunoSEQ multiplex PCR; TCRdb keeps in-frame clones, though not all of them. The table records 20,000 to 25,000 clones, over 85% of them present only once. The sequenced sample was CD8+ T cells sorted from blood. V and J are TRBV28 and TRBJ2-2, with a possible D match to TRBD2 (6 bases). This receptor was identified in a child aged 2 to 10 with CD3G deficiency. As DNA, the CDR3 is TGTGCCAGCAGTTTCGGGGGAGTCACCGGGGAGCTGTTTTTT. Encoded protein: CASSFGGVTGELFF.